The 8 T cell receptor beta chains below were found in one sample sequenced in a study of cytomegalovirus exposure and HLA in healthy donors (dated by TCRdb to between 2016 and 2019). The receptor library was made with the immunoSEQ multiplex PCR assay. The multiplex PCR relied on a mix of 60 forward primers for TCR Vbeta segments and 13 reverse primers for TCR Jbeta segments. Sourced from immuneACCESS, this table was stored by TCRdb with only in-frame sequences that have V and J called. A share of the clones is absent; for the studies checked, an unresolved V gene accounts for under half, and the remainder has no known explanation. This sample gives about 220,000 clones in total; 82% of them show up just once. The top ten constitute 5% to 6% of the sample. Material: PBMCs. Source of these receptors: a middle-aged woman in good health and CMV-seropositive.

The CDR3 DNA follows: TGTGCCACCAGCAGAGAATGGACTAGCGGGAATCCTCAGTTCTTC. The encoded protein is CATSREWTSGNPQFF. The chain combines TRBV15 with TRBJ2-1; TRBD2 agrees at 12 bases. This CDR3 region has 15 residues. V shed 0 bases and J 13 bases; nucleotides not matched to a gene: 7. Germline loops: CDR1 LNHNV, CDR2 YYDKDF (reference sequence).

This clone was seen just once. The chain joins TRBV7-2 to TRBJ1-1, with no clear D. Trimming shortened V by 7 bases and J by 0 bases, and 9 bases separated the two germline ends. The CDR3 length is 13 residues. Germline CDR1 and CDR2: SGHTA and FQGNSA. CDR3 nucleotide sequence: TGTGCCAGCAAGCGGGTTCTGAACACTGAAGCTTTCTTT. Amino acid sequence: CASKRVLNTEAFF.

The CDR3: CASTTLGRNREAFF. CDR3 in DNA: TGTGCCAGCACTACCCTGGGGAGGAACCGCGAAGCTTTCTTT. The V gene is TRBV6-1, the J gene TRBJ1-1; no clear D gene. Germline lookup yields CDR1 MNHNS and CDR2 SASEGT. CDR3 length: 14 residues. The V gene lost 7 bases and the J gene lost 8 bases, with 20 bases spanning the gap.

The chain recombines TRBV5-1 with TRBJ1-4; TRBD1 is a possible D gene (5 bases). The germline CDR1 and CDR2 sequences are SGHRS and YFSETQ. CDR3 size: 13 residues. Trimming left V 4 bases short and J 3 bases short, with 7 bases between. The CDR3 bases are TGCGCCAGCAGCGGGGGGTCTAATGAAAAACTGTTTTTT. Its translation is CASSGGSNEKLFF. The variable domain in full, with the rest retrieved from reference TRBV5-1 and TRBJ1-4, is KAGVTQTPRYLIKTRGQQVTLSCSPISGHRSVSWYQQTPGQGLQFLFEYFSETQRNKGNFPGRFSGRQFSNSRSEMNVSTLELGDSALYLCASSGGSNEKLFFGSGTQLSVL.

The chain carries TRBV27 and TRBJ2-7; weak D call: TRBD2 (5 bases). Germline V lookup: CDR1 MNHEY, CDR2 SMNVEV (reference sequence). Trimming removed 3 bases at V and 7 bases at J, with 16 bases between. This CDR3 has 14 residues. The CDR3 reads CASSFRRASSEQYF. The CDR3 DNA is TGTGCCAGCAGTTTTCGAAGGGCTAGCTCAGAGCAGTACTTC.

This chain connects TRBV13 to TRBJ2-2; D is uncertain. CDR1 and CDR2 (germline): PRHDT, FYEKMQ (reference sequence). The CDR3 length is 13 residues. Deletions cut 1 base from V and 7 bases from J, with 7 bases between. CDR3 nucleotides: TGTGCCAGCAGCTTAGTTGTAGTCGGGGAGCTGTTTTTT. Protein product: CASSLVVVGELFF.

The genes are TRBV11-1 and TRBJ2-7; TRBD1 matches 8 bases. The CDR3 runs 14 residues. Trimming removed 5 bases from V and 4 bases from J; junction bases left unmatched: 7. Germline lookup yields CDR1 SGHAT and CDR2 FQDESV (reference sequence). In DNA form, the CDR3 reads TGTGCCAGCAGCCTCGACAGGGGCGGTTACGAGCAGTACTTC. Its translation is CASSLDRGGYEQYF.

This rearrangement joins TRBV7-2 to TRBJ2-1; 7 nucleotides agree with TRBD2. Losses at the gene ends were 5 bases for V and 7 bases for J; bases not matched to a gene: 14. The CDR3 covers 16 residues. CDR1 and CDR2 from the germline V gene are SGHTA and FQGNSA. The CDR3 region has the DNA TGTGCCAGCAGCCTACTGTGGGGGGGGGTTGGTAATGAGCAGTTCTTC. It encodes CASSLLWGGVGNEQFF.